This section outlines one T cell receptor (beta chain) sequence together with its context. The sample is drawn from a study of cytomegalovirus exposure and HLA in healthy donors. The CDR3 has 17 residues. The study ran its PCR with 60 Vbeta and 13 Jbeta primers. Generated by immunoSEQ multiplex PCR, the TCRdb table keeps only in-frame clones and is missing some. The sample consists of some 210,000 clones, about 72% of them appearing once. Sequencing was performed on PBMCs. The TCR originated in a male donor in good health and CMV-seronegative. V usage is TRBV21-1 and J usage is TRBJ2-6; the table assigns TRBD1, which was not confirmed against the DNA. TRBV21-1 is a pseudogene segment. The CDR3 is CASRKPSGDLRANVLTF. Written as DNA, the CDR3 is TGTGCCAGCAGGAAACCTTCAGGGGATCTTAGGGCCAACGTCCTGACTTTC.